This T cell receptor beta chain appears in the sequencing data of a study of cytomegalovirus exposure and HLA in healthy donors. Study-wide results and limits: Likely technical artifact: a cluster of highly shared sequence variants. Apart from CMV serostatus, no immune exposure information was available. Through in vitro validation, a few CMV-associated chains were shown to be specific for CMV antigens. For cytomegalovirus status, the classifier reportedly gave diagnoses with high specificity and sensitivity.

The PCR contained 60 Vbeta and 13 Jbeta primers. Sequencing was performed with immunoSEQ multiplex PCR; in TCRdb, only in-frame clones are kept and a portion is missing. This repertoire shows fewer than 150,000 clones, 80% found once; its top ten account for around 4.9%. In the case of this clone: What it binds is not known.

The receptor comes from a male donor in good health and CMV-seronegative. The sequenced material came from PBMCs.

As DNA, the CDR3 is TGCGCCAGCAGCCCTGGGGCTGGTTGGACTGAAGCTTTCTTT. Amino acid sequence: CASSPGAGWTEAFF. V usage is TRBV5-1 and J usage is TRBJ1-1; maybe TRBD1 (5 bases). Trimming removed 4 bases from V and 5 bases from J, with 15 bases in between. Germline V lookup: CDR1 SGHRS, CDR2 YFSETQ. The CDR3 spans 14 residues.